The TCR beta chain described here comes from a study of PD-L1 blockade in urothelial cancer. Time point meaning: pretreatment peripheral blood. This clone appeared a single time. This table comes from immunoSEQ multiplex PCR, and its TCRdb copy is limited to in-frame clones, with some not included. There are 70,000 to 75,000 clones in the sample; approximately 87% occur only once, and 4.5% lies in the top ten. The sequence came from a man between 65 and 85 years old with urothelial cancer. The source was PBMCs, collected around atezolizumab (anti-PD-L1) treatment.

CDR3 in DNA: TGTGCCAGCAGCCGCGAAGGGACAGGGAGGAATGAGCAGTTCTTC. Translation gives CASSREGTGRNEQFF. V is TRBV9 and J is TRBJ2-1; 9 bases fit TRBD1. The CDR3 length is 15 residues. Germline-derived CDR1 and CDR2 are SGDLS and YYNGEE. V shed 4 bases and J 7 bases; nucleotides not matched to a gene: 9.